This T cell receptor (beta chain) originates from a study of shared clonotypes between healthy human individuals. The overall study: Donor composition was a couple of women and three men, aged 18 to 49.

The CDR3 runs to 13 residues. Germline CDR1 reads SGHRS; CDR2 reads YFSETQ. J was trimmed by 5 bases and V by 4 bases; bases with no gene match: 5. Note on this clone: Its antigen is unknown.

Study processing details: ImmunoSEQ junction-only sequences lacked quality scores, so their filtering differed. Generated by immunoSEQ multiplex PCR, the TCRdb table keeps only in-frame clones and is missing some. For V, J and clone size, that table is used; D and trimming come from the DNA. The sample records 450,000 to 500,000 clones, over 70% being singletons. Study findings and constraints: Sampling involved blood alone; tissue repertoires likely differ. Represented genetic and exposure-history diversity was restricted by having few donors.

The rearrangement joins TRBV5-1 to TRBJ2-5; 7 bases map to TRBD2. The source is a woman in her 40s in good health. Some clones in this sample may be carry-over from other donors' samples. The sample consisted of PBMCs. This chain's CDR3 is CASSGGSGETQYF. Here the CDR3 DNA reads TGCGCCAGCAGCGGCGGGAGTGGTGAGACCCAGTACTTC.